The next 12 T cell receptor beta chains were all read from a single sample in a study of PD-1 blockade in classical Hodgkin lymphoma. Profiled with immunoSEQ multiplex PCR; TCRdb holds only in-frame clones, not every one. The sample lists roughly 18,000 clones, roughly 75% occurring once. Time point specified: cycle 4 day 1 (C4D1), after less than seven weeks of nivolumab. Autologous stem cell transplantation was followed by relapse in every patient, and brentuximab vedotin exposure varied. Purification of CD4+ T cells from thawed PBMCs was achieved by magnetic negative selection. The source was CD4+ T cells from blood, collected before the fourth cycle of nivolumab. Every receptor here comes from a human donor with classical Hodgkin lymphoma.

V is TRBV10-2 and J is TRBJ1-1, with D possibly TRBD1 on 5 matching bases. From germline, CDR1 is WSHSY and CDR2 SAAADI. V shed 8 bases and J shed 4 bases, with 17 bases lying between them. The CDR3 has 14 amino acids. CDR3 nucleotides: TGCGCCAGCGGTTCGGGACCGAGGGGCACTGAAGCTTTCTTT. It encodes CASGSGPRGTEAFF.

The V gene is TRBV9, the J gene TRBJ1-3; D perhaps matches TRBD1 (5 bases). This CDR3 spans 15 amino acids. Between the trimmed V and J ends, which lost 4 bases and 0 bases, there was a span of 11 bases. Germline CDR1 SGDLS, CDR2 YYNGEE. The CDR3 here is CASSNRQLSGNTIYF. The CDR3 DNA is TGTGCCAGCAGCAACCGACAGCTCTCTGGAAACACCATATATTTT.

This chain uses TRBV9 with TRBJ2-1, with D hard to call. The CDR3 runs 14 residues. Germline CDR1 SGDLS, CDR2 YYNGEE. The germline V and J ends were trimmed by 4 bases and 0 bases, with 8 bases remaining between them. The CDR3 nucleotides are TGTGCCAGCAGCCCCTTCAGCTCCTACAATGAGCAGTTCTTC. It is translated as CASSPFSSYNEQFF. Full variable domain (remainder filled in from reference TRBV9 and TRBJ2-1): DSGVTQTPKHLITATGQRVTLRCSPRSGDLSVYWYQQSLDQGLQFLIQYYNGEERAKGNILERFSAQQFPDLHSELNLSSLELGDSALYFCASSPFSSYNEQFFGPGTRLTVL.

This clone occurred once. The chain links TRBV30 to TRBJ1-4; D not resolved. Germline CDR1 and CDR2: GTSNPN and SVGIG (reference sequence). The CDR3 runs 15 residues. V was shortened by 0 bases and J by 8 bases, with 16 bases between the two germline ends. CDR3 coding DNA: TGTGCCTGGAGTGTCCAAGGGCCTAGTGGGGAAAAACTGTTTTTT. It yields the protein CAWSVQGPSGEKLFF.

The DNA for the CDR3 is TGTGCCAGCAGCTTAGTCCCAGTGGGAGGTGGCACTGAAGCTTTCTTT. Translated, it gives CASSLVPVGGGTEAFF. This rearrangement joins TRBV7-2 to TRBJ1-1; D unclear. The germline V gene has CDR1 SGHTA and CDR2 FQGNSA. V was cut by 1 base and J by 4 bases, with 16 bases left in between. CDR3 size: 16 residues.

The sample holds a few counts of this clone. The chain's CDR3 is CASSIASAEYYGYTF. The CDR3 DNA sequence: TGTGCCAGTAGTATCGCGAGTGCGGAGTACTATGGCTACACCTTC. The chain carries TRBV19 and TRBJ1-2, with unresolved D. Deletions cut 3 bases from V and 3 bases from J, with 14 bases between. Looked up from germline, CDR1 is LNHDA and CDR2 is SQIVND (reference sequence). This CDR3 has 15 amino acids.

Here the CDR3 DNA reads TGTGCCAGCAGCGCCCTTTCGACAGGGGGCACCGGGGAGCTGTTTTTT. Translated: CASSALSTGGTGELFF. The chain has TRBV9 and TRBJ2-2; the match to TRBD1 covers 9 bases. Germline V CDR1 and CDR2: SGDLS, YYNGEE. The J segment lost 4 bases and the V segment lost 3 bases, leaving 7 bases of the junction unmatched. The CDR3 extends over 16 amino acids.

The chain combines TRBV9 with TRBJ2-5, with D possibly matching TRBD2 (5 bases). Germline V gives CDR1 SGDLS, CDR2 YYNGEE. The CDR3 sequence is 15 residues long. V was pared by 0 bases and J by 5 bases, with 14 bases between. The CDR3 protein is CASSVDGVRAETQYF. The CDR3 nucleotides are TGTGCCAGCAGCGTAGACGGGGTTCGGGCGGAGACCCAGTACTTC.

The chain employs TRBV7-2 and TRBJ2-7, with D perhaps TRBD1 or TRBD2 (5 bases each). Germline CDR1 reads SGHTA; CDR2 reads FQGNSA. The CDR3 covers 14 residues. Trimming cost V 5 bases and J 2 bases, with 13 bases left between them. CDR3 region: CASSPGTGTYEQYF. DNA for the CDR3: TGTGCCAGCAGCCCCGGGACGGGGACCTACGAGCAGTACTTC. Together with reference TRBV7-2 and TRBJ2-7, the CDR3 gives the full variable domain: GAGVSQSPSNKVTEKGKDVELRCDPISGHTALYWYRQSLGQGLEFLIYFQGNSAPDKSGLPSDRFSAERTGGSVSTLTIQRTQQEDSAVYLCASSPGTGTYEQYFGPGTRLTVT.

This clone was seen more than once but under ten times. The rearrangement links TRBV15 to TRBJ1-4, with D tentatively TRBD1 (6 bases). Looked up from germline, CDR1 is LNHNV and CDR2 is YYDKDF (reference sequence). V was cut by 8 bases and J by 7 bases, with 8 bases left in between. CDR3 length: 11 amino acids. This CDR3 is CATEGGEKLFF. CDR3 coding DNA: TGTGCCACCGAGGGGGGTGAAAAACTGTTTTTT.

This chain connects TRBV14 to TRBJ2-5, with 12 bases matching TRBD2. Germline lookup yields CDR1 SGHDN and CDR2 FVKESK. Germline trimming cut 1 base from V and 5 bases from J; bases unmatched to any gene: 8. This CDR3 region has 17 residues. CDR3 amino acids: CASSQAGLAGFGETQYF. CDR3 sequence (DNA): TGTGCCAGCAGCCAAGCCGGACTAGCGGGATTTGGGGAGACCCAGTACTTC. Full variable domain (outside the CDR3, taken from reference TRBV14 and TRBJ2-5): EAGVTQFPSHSVIEKGQTVTLRCDPISGHDNLYWYRRVMGKEIKFLLHFVKESKQDESGMPNNRFLAERTGGTYSTLKVQPAELEDSGVYFCASSQAGLAGFGETQYFGPGTRLLVL.

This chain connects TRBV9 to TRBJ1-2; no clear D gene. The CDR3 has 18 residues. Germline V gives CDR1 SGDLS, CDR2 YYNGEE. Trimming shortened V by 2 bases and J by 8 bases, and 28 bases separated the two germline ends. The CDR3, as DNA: TGTGCCAGCAGCGTCTCCGTCTTTAAGTCCCGGGATGGGTGGGGCTACACCTTC. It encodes CASSVSVFKSRDGWGYTF.